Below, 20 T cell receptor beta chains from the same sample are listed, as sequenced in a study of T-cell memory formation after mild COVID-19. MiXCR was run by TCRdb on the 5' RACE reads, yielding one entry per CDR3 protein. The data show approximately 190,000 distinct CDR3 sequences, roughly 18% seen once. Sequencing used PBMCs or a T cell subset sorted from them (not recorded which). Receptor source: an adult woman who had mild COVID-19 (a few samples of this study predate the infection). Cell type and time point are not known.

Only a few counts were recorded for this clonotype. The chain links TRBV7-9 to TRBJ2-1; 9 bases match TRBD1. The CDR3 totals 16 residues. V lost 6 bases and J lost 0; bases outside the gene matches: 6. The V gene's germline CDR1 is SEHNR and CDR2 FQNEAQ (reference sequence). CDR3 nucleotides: TGTGCCAGCAGGCCGGGACAGGGCCCCTCCTACAATGAGCAGTTCTTC. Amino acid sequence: CASRPGQGPSYNEQFF.

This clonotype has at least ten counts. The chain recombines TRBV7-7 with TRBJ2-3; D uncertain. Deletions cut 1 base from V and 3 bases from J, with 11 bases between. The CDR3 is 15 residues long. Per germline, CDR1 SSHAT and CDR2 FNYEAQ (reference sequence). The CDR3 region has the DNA TGTGCCAGCAGCTTAGGTTTCGGCAGAACAGATACGCAGTATTTT. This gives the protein CASSLGFGRTDTQYF.

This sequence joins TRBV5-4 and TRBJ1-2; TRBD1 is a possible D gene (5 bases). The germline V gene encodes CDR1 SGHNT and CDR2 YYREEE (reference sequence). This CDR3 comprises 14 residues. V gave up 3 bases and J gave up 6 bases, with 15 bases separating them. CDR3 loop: CASSSGQNVNGYTF. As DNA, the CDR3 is TGTGCCAGCAGCTCAGGACAAAACGTTAATGGCTACACCTTC.

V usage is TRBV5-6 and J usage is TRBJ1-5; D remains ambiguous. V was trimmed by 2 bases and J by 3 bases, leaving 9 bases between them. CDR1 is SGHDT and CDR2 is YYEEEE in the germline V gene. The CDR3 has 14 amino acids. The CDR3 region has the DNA TGTGCCAGCAGCTTCGGCCAGTTCAATCAGCCCCAGCATTTT. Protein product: CASSFGQFNQPQHF.

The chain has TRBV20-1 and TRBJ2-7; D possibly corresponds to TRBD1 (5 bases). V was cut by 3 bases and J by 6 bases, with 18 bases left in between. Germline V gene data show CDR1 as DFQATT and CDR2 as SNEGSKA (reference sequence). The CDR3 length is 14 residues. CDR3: CSARDLTDIGEQYF. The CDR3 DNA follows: TGCAGTGCTAGGGATCTGACAGACATCGGCGAGCAGTACTTC.

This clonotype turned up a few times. The CDR3 nucleotides read TGCAGTGCTCCGGGACAGGGGGACTATGGCTACACCTTC. This sequence encodes CSAPGQGDYGYTF. This chain joins TRBV20-1 and TRBJ1-2; 11 bases are shared with TRBD1. The CDR3 covers 13 residues. Germline V gives CDR1 DFQATT, CDR2 SNEGSKA (reference sequence). Trimming at V came to 5 bases and at J to 3 bases, leaving 2 bases not matched to a gene.

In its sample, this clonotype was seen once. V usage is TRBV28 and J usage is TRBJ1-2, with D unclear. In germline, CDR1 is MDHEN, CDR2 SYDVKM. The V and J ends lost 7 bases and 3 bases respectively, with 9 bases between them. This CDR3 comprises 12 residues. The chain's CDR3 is CASTLGDYGYTF. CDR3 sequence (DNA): TGTGCCAGCACCCTTGGGGACTATGGCTACACCTTC.

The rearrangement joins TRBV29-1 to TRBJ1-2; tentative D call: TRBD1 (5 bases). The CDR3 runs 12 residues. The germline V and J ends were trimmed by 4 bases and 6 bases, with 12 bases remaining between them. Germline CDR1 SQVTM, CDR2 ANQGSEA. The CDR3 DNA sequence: TGCAGCGTTGGGGGGTTTTTGCATGGCTACACCTTC. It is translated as CSVGGFLHGYTF. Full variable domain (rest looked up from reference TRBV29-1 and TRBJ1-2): SAVISQKPSRDICQRGTSLTIQCQVDSQVTMMFWYRQQPGQSLTLIATANQGSEATYESGFVIDKFPISRPNLTFSTLTVSNMSPEDSSIYLCSVGGFLHGYTFGSGTRLTVV.

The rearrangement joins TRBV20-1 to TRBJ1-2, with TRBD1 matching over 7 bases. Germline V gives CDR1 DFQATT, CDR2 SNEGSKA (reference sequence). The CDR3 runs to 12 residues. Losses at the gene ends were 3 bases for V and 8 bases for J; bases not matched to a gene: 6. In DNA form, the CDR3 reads TGCAGTGCTAGGGCCCCACAGGGGGGCTACACCTTC. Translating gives CSARAPQGGYTF.

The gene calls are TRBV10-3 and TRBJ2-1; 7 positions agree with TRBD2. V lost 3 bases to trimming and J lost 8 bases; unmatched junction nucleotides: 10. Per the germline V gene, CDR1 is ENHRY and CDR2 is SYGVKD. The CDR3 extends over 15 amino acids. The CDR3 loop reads CAISDPGGATHEQFF. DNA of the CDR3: TGTGCCATCAGTGACCCGGGGGGAGCCACCCATGAGCAGTTCTTC.

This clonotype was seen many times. This chain's CDR3 is CASSPRTGSRSSSYNEQFF. Here the CDR3 DNA reads TGTGCCAGCTCACCCCGGACGGGGTCCCGTTCGAGCTCCTACAATGAGCAGTTCTTC. The V gene is TRBV18, the J gene TRBJ2-1; a possible D gene is TRBD2 (5 bases). In germline, CDR1 is KGHSH, CDR2 LQKENI. The CDR3 loop spans 19 amino acids. The V and J ends lost 3 bases and 0 bases respectively, with 21 bases between them.

The CDR3 here is CASSQETRPNVGNEQFF. CDR3 DNA sequence: TGTGCCAGCAGCCAGGAAACTAGACCCAACGTCGGCAATGAGCAGTTCTTC. This chain connects TRBV4-2 to TRBJ2-1; a weak D match, TRBD2 (5 bases). Between the trimmed V and J ends, which lost 3 bases and 6 bases, there was a span of 21 bases. In germline, CDR1 is LGHNA, CDR2 YNFKEQ. The CDR3 has 17 amino acids.

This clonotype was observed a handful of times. The CDR3 sequence is CASMRTSGYEQYF. The CDR3 DNA is TGTGCCAGCATGAGGACTAGCGGCTACGAGCAGTACTTC. This rearrangement joins TRBV2 to TRBJ2-7, with 10 bases aligning to TRBD2. CDR1 and CDR2 from the germline V gene are SNHLY and FYNNEI. Germline trimming cut 7 bases from V and 3 bases from J; bases unmatched to any gene: 3. The CDR3 has 13 residues.

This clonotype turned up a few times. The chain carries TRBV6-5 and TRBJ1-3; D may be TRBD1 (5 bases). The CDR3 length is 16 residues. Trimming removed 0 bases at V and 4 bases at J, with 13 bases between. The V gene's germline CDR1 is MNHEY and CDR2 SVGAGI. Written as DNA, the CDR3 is TGTGCCAGCAGTTACTCGATTCAGGGATCCGGAAACACCATATATTTT. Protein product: CASSYSIQGSGNTIYF.

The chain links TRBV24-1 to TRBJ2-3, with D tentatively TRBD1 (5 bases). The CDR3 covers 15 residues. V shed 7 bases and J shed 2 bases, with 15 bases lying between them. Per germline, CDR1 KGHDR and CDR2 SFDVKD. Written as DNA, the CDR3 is TGTGCCACCAGCGCCGGGTCAGGGAACACAGATACGCAGTATTTT. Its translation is CATSAGSGNTDTQYF.

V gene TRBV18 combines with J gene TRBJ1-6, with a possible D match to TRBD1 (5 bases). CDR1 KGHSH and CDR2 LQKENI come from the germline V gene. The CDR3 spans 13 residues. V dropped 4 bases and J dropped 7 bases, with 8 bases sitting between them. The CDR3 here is CASSRDPNSPLHF. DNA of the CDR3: TGTGCCAGCTCACGGGACCCCAATTCACCCCTCCACTTT.

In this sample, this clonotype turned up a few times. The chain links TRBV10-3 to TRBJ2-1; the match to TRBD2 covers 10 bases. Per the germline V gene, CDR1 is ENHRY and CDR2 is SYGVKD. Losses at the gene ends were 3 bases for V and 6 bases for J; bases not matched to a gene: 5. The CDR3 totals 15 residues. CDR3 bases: TGTGCCATCAGTGACGTGGGACTAGCGACCAATGAGCAGTTCTTC. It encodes CAISDVGLATNEQFF.

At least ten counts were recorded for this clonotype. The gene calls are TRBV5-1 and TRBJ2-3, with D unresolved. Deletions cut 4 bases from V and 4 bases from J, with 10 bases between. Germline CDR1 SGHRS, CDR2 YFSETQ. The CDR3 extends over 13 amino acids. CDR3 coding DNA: TGCGCCAGCAGCCTGGGGTCCCCAGATACGCAGTATTTT. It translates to CASSLGSPDTQYF.

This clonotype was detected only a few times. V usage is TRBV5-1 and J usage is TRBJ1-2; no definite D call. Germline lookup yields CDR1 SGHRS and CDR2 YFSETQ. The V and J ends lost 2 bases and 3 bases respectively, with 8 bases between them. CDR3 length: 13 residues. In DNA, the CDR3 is TGCGCCAGCAGCTTCGGGGATTACTATGGCTACACCTTC. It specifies CASSFGDYYGYTF.

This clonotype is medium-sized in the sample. In nucleotides, the CDR3 is TGTGCCAGCAGTCCAGGCCAAAATGAGCAGTTCTTC. Its translation is CASSPGQNEQFF. J is TRBJ2-1 and V is TRBV12-3 or TRBV12-4; D is uncertain. The CDR3 runs to 12 residues. The V end was cut by 5 bases, the J end by 7 bases, with 9 bases between.